This T cell receptor beta chain is from a study of regulatory T cells in long-lasting Graves disease. Study information: Over 5 years of antithyroid drugs with positive TSH receptor antibodies was taken to mean persistent Graves' disease.

The sample's time point: persistent/refractory GD, antithyroid drugs over 5 years with positive TRAb. The TCR library was made from RNA that had been extracted from PBMCs in TRIzol. The authors drew patients from an endocrinology department in Xi'an, China. Whole-study findings and limits: The TCR repertoire of persistent Graves' patients was less diverse than that of newly diagnosed ones.

Per germline, CDR1 SGHTA and CDR2 FQGTGA. This CDR3 contains 13 residues. Turning to this clonotype: The target antigen is unknown. The junction and the germline gene differ at one end; a read error may be behind it.

Combining iRepertoire HTBI primers with Arm-PCR of CDR3 regions, the authors built TCR beta libraries. Via MiXCR, TCRdb re-called the multiplex PCR reads, giving one row per CDR3 protein. The data contain some 450,000 distinct CDR3 sequences, less than 25% of them singletons. The sequenced sample was peripheral blood mononuclear cells (PBMCs), obtained when the disease was refractory, from a patient treated with antithyroid drugs. The chain carries TRBV7-3 and TRBJ2-5, with a possible D match to TRBD1 (6 bases). This receptor was identified in a female donor with Graves disease. CDR3 loop: CASSLGGQEAQYF. The CDR3 DNA sequence: TGTGCCAGCAGCTTAGGGGGACAAGAGGCCCAGTACTTC.